A single sample gave rise to the 24 T cell receptor beta chains below, sequenced in a study of T cells in Graves' hyperthyroidism and ophthalmopathy. RNA transcripts provided the source from which TCR beta CDR3 regions were amplified. The HTBI primer set drove a first-round RT-PCR of the TCR CDR3. One entry per CDR3 protein results from TCRdb running MiXCR on the multiplex PCR reads. This sample has approximately 640,000 distinct CDR3 sequences, with just under 45% found just once. The source material was peripheral blood or thyroid tissue (not recorded which). The receptors shown here come from an adult man with Graves' disease, either hyperthyroidism or ophthalmopathy (not recorded which).

The V and J genes are TRBV10-3 and TRBJ2-2; a weak D match, TRBD1 (6 bases). The CDR3 is 14 residues long. Between the trimmed V and J ends, which lost 6 bases and 1 base, there was a span of 9 bases. Looked up from germline, CDR1 is ENHRY and CDR2 is SYGVKD. CDR3 amino acids: CAIRLQGNTGELFF. CDR3 DNA: TGTGCCATCAGGCTACAGGGGAACACCGGGGAGCTGTTTTTT.

V gene TRBV7-9 combines with J gene TRBJ1-1; no definite D call. Germline V gene lookup returns CDR1 SEHNR and CDR2 FQNEAQ (reference sequence). Trimming shortened V by 9 bases and J by 4 bases, and 12 bases separated the two germline ends. CDR3 size: 12 residues. CDR3 sequence reads: CASSWAITEAFF. CDR3 DNA: TGTGCCAGTAGTTGGGCGATCACTGAAGCTTTCTTT.

This clonotype has ten or more counts. The rearrangement joins TRBV20-1 to TRBJ1-2; no clear D. Trimming cost V 0 bases and J 4 bases, with 6 bases left between them. Germline CDR1 and CDR2: DFQATT and SNEGSKA (reference sequence). CDR3 length: 12 amino acids. The CDR3 reads CSARDHGYGYTF. In DNA, the CDR3 is TGCAGTGCTAGAGATCACGGCTATGGCTACACCTTC.

This clonotype has a count of ten or more. The chain combines TRBV10-3 with TRBJ1-5, with TRBD1 as a possible D gene (5 bases). The germline V and J ends were trimmed by 0 bases and 5 bases, with 17 bases remaining between them. Germline CDR1 ENHRY, CDR2 SYGVKD. There are 17 residues in the CDR3. The CDR3 sequence is CAISESMGRAEDQPQHF. The CDR3, as DNA: TGTGCCATCAGTGAGTCGATGGGCAGGGCTGAGGATCAGCCCCAGCATTTT.

In this sample, this clonotype turned up once. V usage is TRBV29-1 and J usage is TRBJ1-5, with D perhaps matching TRBD1 (5 bases). Germline lookup yields CDR1 SQVTM and CDR2 ANQGSEA. V was shortened by 4 bases and J by 5 bases, with 15 bases between the two germline ends. This CDR3 has 14 residues. The CDR3 region is CSVVVGTGDQPQHF. CDR3 nucleotide sequence: TGCAGCGTTGTGGTAGGGACTGGGGATCAGCCCCAGCATTTT. Together with reference TRBV29-1 and TRBJ1-5, the CDR3 gives the full variable domain: SAVISQKPSRDICQRGTSLTIQCQVDSQVTMMFWYRQQPGQSLTLIATANQGSEATYESGFVIDKFPISRPNLTFSTLTVSNMSPEDSSIYLCSVVVGTGDQPQHFGDGTRLSIL.

The rearrangement uses TRBV4-1 and TRBJ1-2; 12 bases align to TRBD1. This CDR3 region has 16 residues. V was pared by 3 bases and J by 7 bases, with 9 bases of the junction left unmatched. The germline gives CDR1 MGHRA, CDR2 YSYEKL. This chain's CDR3 is CASSQTPGQGASGYTF. In DNA form, the CDR3 reads TGCGCCAGCAGCCAGACGCCGGGACAGGGGGCTTCTGGCTACACCTTC.

This clonotype was seen more than once but under ten times. V usage is TRBV20-1 and J usage is TRBJ2-7; 13 bases are a match to TRBD2. CDR1 and CDR2 from the germline V gene are DFQATT and SNEGSKA (reference sequence). Trimming at V came to 3 bases and at J to 6 bases, leaving 8 bases not matched to a gene. The CDR3 is made up of 15 amino acids. CDR3 residues: CSARATSGRAGEQYF. The DNA for the CDR3 is TGCAGTGCTAGGGCTACTAGCGGGAGGGCCGGCGAGCAGTACTTC.

The chain carries TRBV7-9 and TRBJ2-2; 7 nucleotides match TRBD1. Germline V gives CDR1 SEHNR, CDR2 FQNEAQ (reference sequence). The CDR3 runs 15 residues. J was trimmed by 6 bases and V by 5 bases; bases with no gene match: 9. Written as DNA, the CDR3 is TGTGCCAGCAGCCAAGTAGGCCAGGGGGCCGGGGAGCTGTTTTTT. It translates to CASSQVGQGAGELFF.

The V and J genes are TRBV14 and TRBJ1-3, with 9 bases matching TRBD1. With 4 bases clipped from V and 5 bases from J, the junction kept 6 bases outside the gene matches. Germline loops: CDR1 SGHDN, CDR2 FVKESK. The CDR3 is 15 amino acids. CDR3 sequence (DNA): TGTGCCAGCAGCCGGGACAGGGCTTCCAGAAACACCATATATTTT. Amino acids: CASSRDRASRNTIYF.

Worth noting for this clonotype: A much more abundant neighbour one base away suggests this may be a read error. The chain has TRBV2 and TRBJ1-5; the D gene is possibly TRBD1 (6 bases). V gave up 4 bases and J gave up 3 bases, with 16 bases separating them. This CDR3 is built from 16 residues. CDR1 is SNHLY, CDR2 FYNNEI, per germline. CDR3 bases: TGTGCCAGCAGTGGGCCCAGAGGGGGTAACAATCAGCCCCAGCATTTT. This translates into CASSGPRGGNNQPQHF.

In regard to this clonotype: The final CDR3 position lacks the conserved phenylalanine or tryptophan, pointing to a likely read error. It is unclear where the CDR3 begins or ends on the DNA, so no DNA is shown, and the CDR3 is as TCRdb lists it. The chain joins TRBV2 to TRBJ1-4; the table's D call, TRBD1, was not checked against the DNA. The CDR3 is 8 amino acids in total, end residues counted. The germline V gene encodes CDR1 SNHLY and CDR2 FYNNEI. The CDR3 reads CASTRQGI.

The genes are TRBV12-3 or TRBV12-4 and TRBJ1-2; 9 nucleotides agree with TRBD1. The trim removed 2 bases at V and 0 bases at J, leaving 10 bases unmatched. The CDR3 consists of 18 residues. The CDR3 spells CASSLSWDRVIANYGYTF. The CDR3 nucleotides read TGTGCCAGCAGTTTAAGCTGGGACAGGGTCATAGCTAACTATGGCTACACCTTC.

This clonotype was seen only a few times. CDR3 coding DNA: TGTGCCAGCAGCCAAGAAGGGGAGCCCCAGCATTTT. It translates to CASSQEGEPQHF. V and J are TRBV3-1 and TRBJ1-5, with a tentative D call TRBD1 (5 bases). Trimming left V 0 bases short and J 8 bases short, with 5 bases between. This CDR3 has 12 residues. The germline V gene encodes CDR1 LGHDT and CDR2 YNNKEL (reference sequence).

The chain has TRBV25-1 and TRBJ1-2, with TRBD1 matching 9 bases. Germline V gene lookup returns CDR1 MGHDK and CDR2 SYGVNS. With 8 bases clipped from V and 1 base from J, the junction kept 2 bases outside the gene matches. The CDR3 covers 13 residues. CDR3 protein: CASVDRGNYGYTF. The CDR3 bases are TGTGCCAGCGTGGACAGGGGTAACTATGGCTACACCTTC.

V gene TRBV6-5 combines with J gene TRBJ2-2, with 9 bases matching TRBD1. Germline V CDR1 and CDR2: MNHEY, SVGAGI. The length of the CDR3 is 14 residues. Unmatched junction bases numbered 1, after V lost 2 bases and J lost 6 bases. The CDR3 sequence: CASSYGQGPGELFF. CDR3 in DNA: TGTGCCAGCAGTTACGGACAGGGGCCCGGGGAGCTGTTTTTT.

This chain links TRBV10-3 with TRBJ1-5; D is unresolved. There are 13 residues in the CDR3. Germline CDR1 ENHRY, CDR2 SYGVKD. Trimming removed 6 bases at V and 4 bases at J, with 10 bases between. In nucleotides, the CDR3 is TGTGCCATCAGGTCCACCATTAATCAGCCCCAGCATTTT. It translates to CAIRSTINQPQHF.

This clonotype was seen many times. The CDR3 nucleotides are TGCAGCGAGACGACAGGGAACGGCTACACCTTC. Translation: CSETTGNGYTF. This chain connects TRBV29-1 to TRBJ1-2, with 7 bases fitting TRBD1. The CDR3 runs to 11 residues. V lost 7 bases, J lost 8 bases, and 7 bases stayed unmatched. Germline-derived CDR1 and CDR2 are SQVTM and ANQGSEA.

Notes on this clonotype: The CDR3 ends on some other residue instead of the conserved phenylalanine or tryptophan, so this is likely a read error. This chain connects TRBV7-9 to TRBJ1-1; D is unclear. Germline CDR1 is SEHNR and CDR2 is FQNEAQ (reference sequence). Trimming cost V 1 base and J 6 bases, with 12 bases left between them. CDR3 length equals 14 residues. In DNA form, the CDR3 reads TGTGCCAGCAGCTTAGGGTCAACGTCTCCTGAAGCTTTCTCT. Its translation is CASSLGSTSPEAFS.

In this sample, this clonotype turned up many times. The chain carries TRBV5-1 and TRBJ2-2; D not certain. Per germline, CDR1 SGHRS and CDR2 YFSETQ. Trimming shortened V by 4 bases and J by 3 bases, and 10 bases separated the two germline ends. The CDR3 contains 14 residues. CDR3 sequence reads: CASSVTAYTGELFF. CDR3 coding DNA: TGCGCCAGCAGCGTCACAGCCTACACCGGGGAGCTGTTTTTT.

This sequence joins TRBV19 and TRBJ1-1, with a tentative D call TRBD1 (6 bases). The V and J ends lost 3 bases and 7 bases respectively, with 21 bases between them. CDR1 is LNHDA, CDR2 SQIVND, per germline (reference sequence). This CDR3 region has 16 residues. The CDR3 DNA sequence: TGTGCCAGTAGTATGGGGGGCGACTTTGGACTTTTTGAAGCTTTCTTT. It yields the protein CASSMGGDFGLFEAFF. Full variable domain (remainder filled in from reference TRBV19 and TRBJ1-1): DGGITQSPKYLFRKEGQNVTLSCEQNLNHDAMYWYRQDPGQGLRLIYYSQIVNDFQKGDIAEGYSVSREKKESFPLTVTSAQKNPTAFYLCASSMGGDFGLFEAFFGQGTRLTVV.

J is TRBJ1-1 and V is TRBV7-9; 12 bases map to TRBD1. This CDR3 is 16 amino acids long. V trimming: 3 bases; J trimming: 3 bases; junction bases outside the gene matches: 5. The germline CDR1 and CDR2 sequences are SEHNR and FQNEAQ (reference sequence). This CDR3 is CASSLPGQGADTEAFF. The CDR3 DNA follows: TGTGCCAGCAGCTTGCCGGGACAGGGGGCGGACACTGAAGCTTTCTTT.

Remarks on this clonotype: This sequence may be a read error, since a much larger clone differs from it by one base. The V gene is TRBV29-1, the J gene TRBJ1-4; TRBD1 matches at 7 bases. The germline V gene encodes CDR1 SQVTM and CDR2 ANQGSEA. The CDR3 contains 15 residues. In DNA form, the CDR3 reads TGCAGCGTTGAAGACACAGGGGCGCGTTTTGAAAGACTGTTTTTT. It codes for CSVEDTGARFERLFF.

Worth noting for this clonotype: One base away lies a much larger clone, so this may be a sequencing read error. This sequence joins TRBV25-1 and TRBJ1-5, with 7 bases fitting TRBD1. CDR3 length: 16 residues. Germline V gene data show CDR1 as MGHDK and CDR2 as SYGVNS. The V and J ends lost 5 bases and 4 bases, in that order; junction bases with no gene match: 11. The CDR3 is CASSSRTGPFNQPQHF. The DNA for the CDR3 is TGTGCCAGCAGTTCTCGGACAGGTCCGTTTAATCAGCCCCAGCATTTT.

Comment on this clonotype: With a much larger clone just one base away, this may be a read error. The chain combines TRBV11-3 with TRBJ1-2, with a weak D call TRBD1 (6 bases). Germline values: CDR1 SGHNT, CDR2 YENEEA. The CDR3 totals 15 residues. In DNA, the CDR3 is TGTGCCATCAGCACGCACAGGACAGTGTTTCGGGGCTACACCTTC. The encoded protein is CAISTHRTVFRGYTF.